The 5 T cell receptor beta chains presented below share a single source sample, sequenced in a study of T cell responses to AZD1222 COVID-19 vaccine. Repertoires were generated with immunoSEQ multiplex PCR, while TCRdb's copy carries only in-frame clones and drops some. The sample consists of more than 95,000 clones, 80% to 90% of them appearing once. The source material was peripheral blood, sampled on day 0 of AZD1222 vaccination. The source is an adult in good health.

CDR3 DNA: TGTGCCAGCGCCCAAGTGGAGGTAACAGGGCGGGCCGGGGAGCTGTTTTTT. This codes for CASAQVEVTGRAGELFF. The chain uses TRBV27 and TRBJ2-2; D is perhaps TRBD1 (6 bases). The CDR3 sequence is 17 residues long. The germline V gene has CDR1 MNHEY and CDR2 SMNVEV (reference sequence). Trimming removed 8 bases from V and 6 bases from J, with 25 bases in between.

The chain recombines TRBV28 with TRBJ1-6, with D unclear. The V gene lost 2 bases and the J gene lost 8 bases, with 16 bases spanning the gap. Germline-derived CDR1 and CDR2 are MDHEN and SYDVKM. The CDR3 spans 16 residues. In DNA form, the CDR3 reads TGTGCCAGCAGTTTAAACTTGGCTAAAGGAGATTCACCCCTCCACTTT. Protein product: CASSLNLAKGDSPLHF.

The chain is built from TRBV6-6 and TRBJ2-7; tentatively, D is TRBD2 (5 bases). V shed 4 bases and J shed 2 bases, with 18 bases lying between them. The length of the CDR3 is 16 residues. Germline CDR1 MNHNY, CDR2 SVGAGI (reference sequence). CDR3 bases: TGTGCCAGCAGTTCCTCCGTGGGAGCGTATGCCTACGAGCAGTACTTC. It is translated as CASSSSVGAYAYEQYF.

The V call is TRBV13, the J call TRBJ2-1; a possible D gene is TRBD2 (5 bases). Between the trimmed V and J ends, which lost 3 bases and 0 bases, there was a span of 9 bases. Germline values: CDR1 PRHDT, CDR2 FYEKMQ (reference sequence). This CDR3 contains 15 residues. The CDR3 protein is CASSFERSSYNEQFF. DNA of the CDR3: TGTGCCAGCAGCTTCGAGCGGAGCTCCTACAATGAGCAGTTCTTC.

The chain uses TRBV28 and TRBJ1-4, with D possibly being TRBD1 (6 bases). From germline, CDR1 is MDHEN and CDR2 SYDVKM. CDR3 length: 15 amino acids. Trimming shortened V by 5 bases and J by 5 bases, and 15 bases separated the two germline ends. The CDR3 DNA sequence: TGTGCCAGCAGTGGAGAGGACAGTTCAAATGAAAAACTGTTTTTT. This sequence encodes CASSGEDSSNEKLFF.